The source of this T cell receptor beta chain is a study of cytomegalovirus exposure and HLA in healthy donors. Researchers ran the PCR with 60 Vbeta and 13 Jbeta primers. The data were produced by immunoSEQ multiplex PCR, yet TCRdb's version contains in-frame clones alone and is incomplete. The top ten clones hold approximately 8% of a sample with over 150,000 clones, roughly 80% of them seen once. Findings and limits, study-wide: Highly shared variants forming one cluster were likely a sequencing artifact.

Remarks on this clone: Its specificity is unknown.

The specimen sequenced was PBMCs. The sequence came from a man aged 25-40 years in good health and CMV-seropositive.

The CDR3 here is CASSPRAGRGEQYF. DNA of the CDR3: TGTGCCAGCAGCCCTCGGGCCGGGAGAGGCGAGCAGTACTTC. V and J are TRBV7-2 and TRBJ2-7, with D possibly TRBD2 on 6 matching bases. CDR1 is SGHTA and CDR2 is FQGNSA in the germline V gene. This CDR3 region has 14 residues. Trimming removed 5 bases from V and 6 bases from J, with 17 bases in between. The full variable domain, completed using reference TRBV7-2 and TRBJ2-7, is GAGVSQSPSNKVTEKGKDVELRCDPISGHTALYWYRQSLGQGLEFLIYFQGNSAPDKSGLPSDRFSAERTGGSVSTLTIQRTQQEDSAVYLCASSPRAGRGEQYFGPGTRLTVT.